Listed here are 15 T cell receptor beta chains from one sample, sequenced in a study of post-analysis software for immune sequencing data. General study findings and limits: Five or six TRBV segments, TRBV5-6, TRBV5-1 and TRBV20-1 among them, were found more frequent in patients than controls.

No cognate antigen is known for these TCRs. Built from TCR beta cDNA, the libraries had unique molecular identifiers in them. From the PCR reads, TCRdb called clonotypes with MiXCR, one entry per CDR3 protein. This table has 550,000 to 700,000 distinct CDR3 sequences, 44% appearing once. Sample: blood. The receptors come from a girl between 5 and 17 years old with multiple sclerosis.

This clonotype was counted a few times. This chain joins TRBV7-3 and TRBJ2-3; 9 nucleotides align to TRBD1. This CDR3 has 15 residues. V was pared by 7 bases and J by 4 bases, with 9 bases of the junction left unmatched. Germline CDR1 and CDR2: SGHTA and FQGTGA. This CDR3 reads CASTFTGGSADTQYF. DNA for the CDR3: TGTGCCAGCACCTTCACAGGGGGCAGCGCAGATACGCAGTATTTT.

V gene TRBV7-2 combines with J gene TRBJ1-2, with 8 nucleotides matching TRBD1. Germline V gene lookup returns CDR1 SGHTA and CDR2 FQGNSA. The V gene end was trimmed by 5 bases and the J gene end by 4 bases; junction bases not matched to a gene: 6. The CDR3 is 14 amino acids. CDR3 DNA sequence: TGTGCCAGCAGCCCCGACAGGGGAGGCTATGGCTACACCTTC. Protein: CASSPDRGGYGYTF.

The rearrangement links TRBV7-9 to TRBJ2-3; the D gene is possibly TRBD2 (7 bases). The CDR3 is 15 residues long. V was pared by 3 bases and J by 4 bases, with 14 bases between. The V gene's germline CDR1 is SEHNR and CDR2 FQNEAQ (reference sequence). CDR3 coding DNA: TGTGCCAGCAGCTTGGCCAGGGGAGGGGCAGATACGCAGTATTTT. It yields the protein CASSLARGGADTQYF. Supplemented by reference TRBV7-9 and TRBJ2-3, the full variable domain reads DTGVSQNPRHKITKRGQNVTFRCDPISEHNRLYWYRQTLGQGPEFLTYFQNEAQLEKSRLLSDRFSAERPKGSFSTLEIQRTEQGDSAMYLCASSLARGGADTQYFGPGTRLTVL.

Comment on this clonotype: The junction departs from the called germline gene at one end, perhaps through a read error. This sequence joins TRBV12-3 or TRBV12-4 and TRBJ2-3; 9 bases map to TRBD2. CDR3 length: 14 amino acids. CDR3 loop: CASRFSSGTDAQYF. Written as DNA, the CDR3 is TGTGCCAGCAGGTTCTCTAGCGGGACAGATGCGCAGTATTTT.

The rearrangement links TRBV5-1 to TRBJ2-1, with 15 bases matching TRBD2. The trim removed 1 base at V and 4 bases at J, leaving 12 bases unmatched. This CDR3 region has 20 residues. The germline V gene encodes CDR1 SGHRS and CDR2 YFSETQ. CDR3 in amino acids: CASSLPNRWTSGGGYNEQFF. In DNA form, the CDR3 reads TGCGCCAGCAGCTTGCCGAACCGGTGGACTAGCGGGGGGGGATACAATGAGCAGTTCTTC.

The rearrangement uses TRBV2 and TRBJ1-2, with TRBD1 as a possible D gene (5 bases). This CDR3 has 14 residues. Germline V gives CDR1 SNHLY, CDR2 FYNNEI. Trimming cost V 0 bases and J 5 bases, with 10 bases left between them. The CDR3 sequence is CASSEAGRRYGYTF. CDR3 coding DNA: TGTGCCAGCAGTGAAGCGGGGCGGCGGTATGGCTACACCTTC.

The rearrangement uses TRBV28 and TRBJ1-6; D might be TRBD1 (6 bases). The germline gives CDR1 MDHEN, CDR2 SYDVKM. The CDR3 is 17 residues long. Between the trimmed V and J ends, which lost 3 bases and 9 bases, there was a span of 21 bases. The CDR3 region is CASSLGPGGASGSPLHF. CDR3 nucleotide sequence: TGTGCCAGCAGTTTGGGGCCCGGGGGGGCCTCGGGTTCACCCCTCCACTTT.

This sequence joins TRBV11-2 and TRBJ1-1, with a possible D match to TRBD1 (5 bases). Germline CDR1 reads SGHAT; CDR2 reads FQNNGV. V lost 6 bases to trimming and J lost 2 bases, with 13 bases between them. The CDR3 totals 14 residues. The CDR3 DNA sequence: TGTGCCAGCAGAGGTCTGCAGGGCAACACTGAAGCTTTCTTT. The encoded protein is CASRGLQGNTEAFF.

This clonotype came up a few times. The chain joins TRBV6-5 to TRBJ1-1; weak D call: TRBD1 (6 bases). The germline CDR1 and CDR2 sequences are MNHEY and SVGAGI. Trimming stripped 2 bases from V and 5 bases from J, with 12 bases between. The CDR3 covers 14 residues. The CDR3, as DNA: TGTGCCAGCAGTTACGTGGGGGCAAGAACTGAAGCTTTCTTT. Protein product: CASSYVGARTEAFF.

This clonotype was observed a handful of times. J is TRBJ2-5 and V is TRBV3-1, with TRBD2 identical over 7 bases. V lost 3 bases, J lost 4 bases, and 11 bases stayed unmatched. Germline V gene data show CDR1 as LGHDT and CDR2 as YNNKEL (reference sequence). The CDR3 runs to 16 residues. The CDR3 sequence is CASSHTLRGLRETQYF. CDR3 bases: TGTGCCAGCAGCCATACCCTGCGGGGGTTGAGAGAGACCCAGTACTTC.

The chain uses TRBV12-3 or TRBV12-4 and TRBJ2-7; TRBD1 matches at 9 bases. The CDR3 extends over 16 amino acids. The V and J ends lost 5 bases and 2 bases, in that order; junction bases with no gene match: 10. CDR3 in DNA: TGTGCCAGCAGTCGCGGGCAGACAGGGGGTCCCTACGAGCAGTACTTC. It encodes CASSRGQTGGPYEQYF.

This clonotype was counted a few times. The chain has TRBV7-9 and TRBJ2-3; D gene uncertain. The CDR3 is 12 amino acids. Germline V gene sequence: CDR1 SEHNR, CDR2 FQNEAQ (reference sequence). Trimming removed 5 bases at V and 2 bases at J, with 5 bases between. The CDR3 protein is CASSQATDTQYF. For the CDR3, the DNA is TGTGCCAGCAGCCAAGCCACAGATACGCAGTATTTT.

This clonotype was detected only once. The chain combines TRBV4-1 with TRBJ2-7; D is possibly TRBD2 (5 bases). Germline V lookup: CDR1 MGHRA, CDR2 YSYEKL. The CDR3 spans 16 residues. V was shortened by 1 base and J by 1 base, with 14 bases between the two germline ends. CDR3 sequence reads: CASSQGGGGRSYEQYF. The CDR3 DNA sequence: TGCGCCAGCAGCCAAGGTGGAGGAGGAAGATCCTACGAGCAGTACTTC.

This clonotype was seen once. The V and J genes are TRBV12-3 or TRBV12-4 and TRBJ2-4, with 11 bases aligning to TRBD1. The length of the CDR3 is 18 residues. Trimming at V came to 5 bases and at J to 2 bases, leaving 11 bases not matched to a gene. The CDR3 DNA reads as TGTGCCAGCAGTCTCCTCCTCGGGACAGGGGGATCCAAAAACATTCAGTACTTC. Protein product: CASSLLLGTGGSKNIQYF.

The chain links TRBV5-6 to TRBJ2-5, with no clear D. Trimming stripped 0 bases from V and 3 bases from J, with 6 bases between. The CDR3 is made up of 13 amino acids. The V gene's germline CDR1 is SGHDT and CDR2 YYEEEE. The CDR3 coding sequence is TGTGCCAGCAGCTTGGATCTGGAAGAGACCCAGTACTTC. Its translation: CASSLDLEETQYF.